This TCR beta chain originates from a study of T cells in Graves' hyperthyroidism and ophthalmopathy. Whole-study results and caveats: Ophthalmopathy was told apart from stable hyperthyroidism by a 13 V-J model. Among thyroid clonotypes expanded above 0.001, most also appeared in blood.

Amplified regions were TCR beta CDR3 sequences from RNA transcripts. First-round RT-PCR targeting the TCR CDR3 was performed with the HTBI primer set. TCRdb re-called the multiplex PCR reads through MiXCR, storing one row per CDR3 protein. Of around 690,000 distinct CDR3 sequences in the sample, roughly a sixth were seen once. Per germline, CDR1 KGHSH and CDR2 LQKENI. V was shortened by 2 bases and J by 5 bases, with 7 bases between the two germline ends. This CDR3 has 13 residues. In its sample, this clonotype was seen many times. Antigen: not known. Sequences were obtained from blood. The chain is built from TRBV18 and TRBJ1-5; possible D gene TRBD1, 6 bases. This clonotype originated in a man aged 45 to 65 with Graves' hyperthyroidism. CDR3 in amino acids: CASSPAGDQPQHF. The DNA of the CDR3 is TGTGCCAGCTCACCAGCAGGGGATCAGCCCCAGCATTTT.